The source of this TCR beta chain is a study of technical replicates of blood from a few donors. Sequencing used immunoSEQ multiplex PCR; TCRdb keeps in-frame clones, though not all of them. The sample includes 12,000 or so clones, almost 80% seen only once; the top ten take just over 14%. The CDR3 spans 15 residues. V trimming: 6 bases; J trimming: 4 bases; junction bases outside the gene matches: 9. Germline CDR1 and CDR2: MNHNY and SVGAGI (reference sequence). Sequencing input: PBMCs. The TCR sequence derives from a human donor in good health. This chain joins TRBV6-6 and TRBJ1-1; 9 bases are shared with TRBD1. This CDR3 is CASRRGQGGGTEAFF. CDR3 DNA sequence: TGTGCCAGCAGAAGGGGACAGGGAGGTGGCACTGAAGCTTTCTTT.